This T cell receptor beta chain originates from a study of lymphopenia after photon versus proton radiotherapy. Deletions cut 1 base from V and 7 bases from J, with 14 bases between. This CDR3 contains 15 residues. Per germline, CDR1 SGHAT and CDR2 FQNNGV. Here immunoSEQ multiplex PCR was the method, and the copy in TCRdb shows in-frame clones only, minus some. The sample carries approximately 91,000 clones, around 83% recorded once. Broader study findings: Under photons, naive T cells and diversity fell while effector/memory populations rose. After the lymphocyte nadir, photon-treated repertoires showed oligoclonal expansion, especially of CD8+ Temra cells. Survival link was tested only in deceased patients; proton benefit remains a possibility. Post-nadir TCR diversity decline inversely tracked overall survival among those who died.

Worth noting for this clone: Its specificity is not known.

The receptor was derived from a man in his sixties with pancreatic cancer. The chain employs TRBV11-2 and TRBJ2-1; possible D gene TRBD2, 7 bases. The sequencing here drew on peripheral blood, taken from a patient treated with proton-based radiotherapy. CDR3 in amino acids: CASSLVRGGANEQFF. Written as DNA, the CDR3 is TGTGCCAGCAGCTTAGTGAGGGGGGGAGCTAATGAGCAGTTCTTC. Full variable domain (outside the CDR3, taken from reference TRBV11-2 and TRBJ2-1): EAGVAQSPRYKIIEKRQSVAFWCNPISGHATLYWYQQILGQGPKLLIQFQNNGVVDDSQLPKDRFSAERLKGVDSTLKIQPAKLEDSAVYLCASSLVRGGANEQFFGPGTRLTVL.